A single sample gave rise to the 22 T cell receptor beta chains below, sequenced in a study of shared clonotypes between healthy human individuals. The method was immunoSEQ multiplex PCR; TCRdb's version includes in-frame clones alone and lacks a portion of them. The sample contains 950,000 to 1,100,000 clones, around 74% of which appear only once. Input material: memory CD4+ T cells sorted from blood. Subset defined: CD45RA-negative fraction. The source of these receptors is a man aged 18 to 30 in good health.

This clone was detected only once. The gene calls are TRBV4-1 and TRBJ2-1; D is undetermined. V was trimmed by 0 bases and J by 5 bases, leaving 5 bases between them. CDR3 length: 13 amino acids. Germline V lookup: CDR1 MGHRA, CDR2 YSYEKL. Here the CDR3 reads CASSQDLDNEQFF. Written as DNA, the CDR3 is TGCGCCAGCAGCCAAGATCTAGACAATGAGCAGTTCTTC.

The CDR3, as DNA: TGTGCCAGCAGCCCTGGACAGGGAGGGCTCTATGGCTACACCTTC. Translation gives CASSPGQGGLYGYTF. The V and J genes are TRBV5-4 and TRBJ1-2; 8 positions agree with TRBD1. Germline V CDR1 and CDR2: SGHNT, YYREEE (reference sequence). V lost 4 bases, J lost 4 bases, and 9 bases stayed unmatched. The CDR3 extends over 15 amino acids.

This clone showed up just once. A junction boundary mismatches the germline segment, possibly from a read error. The J gene is TRBJ2-3, the V gene TRBV7-7; TRBD1 agrees at 7 bases. This CDR3 has 15 amino acids. Germline-derived CDR1 and CDR2 are SSHAT and FNYEAQ (reference sequence). The CDR3 nucleotides are TGTGCTAGCAGCTCGGGACAGACCCTCACAGATACGCAGTATTTT. Translating gives CASSSGQTLTDTQYF.

The chain employs TRBV19 and TRBJ1-5; D call uncertain. The CDR3 is 15 amino acids. V lost 10 bases, J lost 1 base, and 17 bases lay in between. Germline CDR1 reads LNHDA; CDR2 reads SQIVND (reference sequence). DNA for the CDR3: TGTGCCACCACGGGGTGGGGAATCAGCAATCAGCCCCAGCATTTT. Its translation: CATTGWGISNQPQHF.

There are a few counts of this clone. This chain uses TRBV27 with TRBJ2-2; tentative D call: TRBD1 (6 bases). The germline gives CDR1 MNHEY, CDR2 SMNVEV (reference sequence). V lost 2 bases and J lost 7, with 11 bases in between. This CDR3 has 14 residues. The CDR3 nucleotides are TGTGCCAGCAGTTTAAGGACAGAGCTCGGGGAGCTGTTTTTT. Translation: CASSLRTELGELFF.

The chain recombines TRBV27 with TRBJ1-2, with a possible D match to TRBD1 (6 bases). The CDR3 covers 13 residues. V shed 5 bases and J shed 0 bases, with 7 bases lying between them. From germline, CDR1 is MNHEY and CDR2 SMNVEV (reference sequence). In nucleotides, the CDR3 is TGTGCCAGCAGTGGGACATCTAACTATGGCTACACCTTC. Encoded protein: CASSGTSNYGYTF.

This clone was seen ten or more times. The chain couples TRBV6-5 to TRBJ2-3; tentatively, D is TRBD2 (5 bases). The CDR3 runs to 11 residues. Looked up from germline, CDR1 is MNHEY and CDR2 is SVGAGI. Trimming stripped 4 bases from V and 8 bases from J, with 7 bases between. The CDR3 sequence: CASSSRGTQYF. Written as DNA, the CDR3 is TGTGCCAGCAGTTCTCGGGGTACGCAGTATTTT.

This clone has just a few counts. This chain joins TRBV5-1 and TRBJ1-2; D uncertain. Germline V CDR1 and CDR2: SGHRS, YFSETQ. The V end was cut by 3 bases, the J end by 8 bases, with 14 bases between. The CDR3 is 13 amino acids. In DNA form, the CDR3 reads TGCGCCAGCAGCTCCCTCTACGGGGAAGGCTACACCTTC. It specifies CASSSLYGEGYTF.

The V call is TRBV14, the J call TRBJ2-3, with TRBD2 matching over 7 bases. The germline gives CDR1 SGHDN, CDR2 FVKESK. Trimming removed 1 base from V and 2 bases from J; junction bases left unmatched: 6. The CDR3 is 16 amino acids. The CDR3 DNA reads as TGTGCCAGCAGCCAAGTAAGGGCGGGAGCCACAGATACGCAGTATTTT. This translates into CASSQVRAGATDTQYF.

The J gene is TRBJ2-3, the V gene TRBV27; either TRBD1 or TRBD2 may fit D (7 bases each). Germline CDR1 and CDR2: MNHEY and SMNVEV (reference sequence). The CDR3 is 16 amino acids. V was pared by 0 bases and J by 5 bases, with 15 bases between. CDR3 DNA: TGTGCCAGCAGTTTATCGCAGGGGGGGCACCGAGATACGCAGTATTTT. Protein product: CASSLSQGGHRDTQYF.

Comments on this clone: This may be a read error: a much more frequent sequence differs by one nucleotide. In the same sample, other DNA sequences code for this CDR3. The CDR3 DNA is TGTGCCTGGAGTGTGGGGGGTACTAATGAAAAACTGTTTTTT. Its protein product is CAWSVGGTNEKLFF. The chain employs TRBV30 and TRBJ1-4; a weak D match, TRBD1 (5 bases). The CDR3 is 14 amino acids. The V end was cut by 0 bases, the J end by 2 bases, with 7 bases between. The germline gives CDR1 GTSNPN, CDR2 SVGIG (reference sequence). Full variable domain (remainder filled in from reference TRBV30 and TRBJ1-4): SQTIHQWPATLVQPVGSPLSLECTVEGTSNPNLYWYRQAAGRGLQLLFYSVGIGQISSEVPQNLSASRPQDRQFILSSKKLLLSDSGFYLCAWSVGGTNEKLFFGSGTQLSVL.

The chain recombines TRBV7-2 with TRBJ1-2; 7 positions agree with TRBD1. Germline assignment: CDR1 SGHTA and CDR2 FQGNSA. The trim removed 3 bases at V and 2 bases at J, leaving 12 bases unmatched. CDR3 size: 17 residues. CDR3 DNA: TGTGCCAGCAGCTTTTCAGGGACAGCTTTGCCCAACTATGGCTACACCTTC. Its translation is CASSFSGTALPNYGYTF.

J is TRBJ2-3 and V is TRBV9; D call uncertain. Looked up from germline, CDR1 is SGDLS and CDR2 is YYNGEE. The CDR3 extends over 13 amino acids. V was pared by 5 bases and J by 2 bases, with 9 bases between. CDR3 protein: CASSQVTTDTQYF. The CDR3, as DNA: TGTGCCAGCAGTCAGGTTACCACAGATACGCAGTATTTT.

CDR3 in amino acids: CASSLGGQVGFDEQFF. CDR3 nucleotides: TGTGCCAGCAGTTTAGGTGGACAGGTGGGGTTCGATGAGCAGTTCTTC. This chain connects TRBV28 to TRBJ2-1, with 7 nucleotides matching TRBD1. Germline V gene lookup returns CDR1 MDHEN and CDR2 SYDVKM. The CDR3 totals 16 residues. Trimming at V came to 2 bases and at J to 8 bases, leaving 12 bases not matched to a gene.

The rearrangement links TRBV6-6 to TRBJ1-1; no reliable D call. V was pared by 4 bases and J by 0 bases, with 9 bases between. The CDR3 consists of 14 residues. Germline lookup yields CDR1 MNHNY and CDR2 SVGAGI (reference sequence). The CDR3 DNA follows: TGTGCCAGCAGTTTCAAGGGCCTGAACACTGAAGCTTTCTTT. This translates into CASSFKGLNTEAFF.

The J gene is TRBJ1-2, the V gene TRBV10-3; tentatively, D is TRBD1 (6 bases). This CDR3 region has 15 residues. Germline CDR1 ENHRY, CDR2 SYGVKD. V lost 7 bases and J 5 bases, leaving 20 bases between the germline ends. CDR3 DNA sequence: TGTGCCATCAACTTGAACTACAGGGAGGGGTATGGCTACACCTTC. It translates to CAINLNYREGYGYTF.

V usage is TRBV7-9 and J usage is TRBJ2-3; possibly TRBD2 for D (6 bases). The CDR3 extends over 15 amino acids. The ends were cut back, 5 bases at V and 3 bases at J, with 15 bases in the middle. CDR1 is SEHNR and CDR2 is FQNEAQ in the germline V gene (reference sequence). The CDR3 protein is CASSPGTGDTDTQYF. In DNA form, the CDR3 reads TGTGCCAGCAGCCCGGGGACGGGGGATACAGATACGCAGTATTTT. Drawing the rest from reference TRBV7-9 and TRBJ2-3, the complete variable domain is DTGVSQNPRHKITKRGQNVTFRCDPISEHNRLYWYRQTLGQGPEFLTYFQNEAQLEKSRLLSDRFSAERPKGSFSTLEIQRTEQGDSAMYLCASSPGTGDTDTQYFGPGTRLTVL.

The chain employs TRBV6-5 and TRBJ2-1; perhaps TRBD2 as D (5 bases). Trimming cost V 5 bases and J 7 bases, with 15 bases left between them. This CDR3 contains 14 residues. Germline V lookup: CDR1 MNHEY, CDR2 SVGAGI. In nucleotides, the CDR3 is TGTGCCAGCAGTCGAGAGGGCCTAGTAAATGAGCAGTTCTTC. Translating it yields CASSREGLVNEQFF.

V usage is TRBV18 and J usage is TRBJ1-1; D is unclear. Trimming stripped 2 bases from V and 1 base from J, with 14 bases between. Germline V gene sequence: CDR1 KGHSH, CDR2 LQKENI. The CDR3 runs 16 residues. The chain's CDR3 is CASSPTPPGGNTEAFF. In DNA, the CDR3 is TGTGCCAGCTCACCAACTCCGCCCGGTGGGAACACTGAAGCTTTCTTT.

The J gene is TRBJ2-7, the V gene TRBV7-2, with TRBD2 matching 8 bases. V was clipped by 2 bases and J by 4 bases; unmatched bases: 4. The CDR3 loop spans 14 amino acids. CDR1 is SGHTA, CDR2 FQGNSA, per germline. The CDR3: CASSLSGSLYEQYF. The CDR3 coding sequence is TGTGCCAGCAGCTTAAGCGGGAGTTTGTACGAGCAGTACTTC.

The J gene is TRBJ2-7, the V gene TRBV7-2; D could derive from TRBD1 or TRBD2 (5 bases each). The CDR3 consists of 14 residues. Germline values: CDR1 SGHTA, CDR2 FQGNSA. The ends were cut back, 5 bases at V and 3 bases at J, with 14 bases in the middle. CDR3 in amino acids: CASSPGTDLYEQYF. CDR3 coding DNA: TGTGCCAGCAGCCCCGGGACGGACCTCTACGAGCAGTACTTC.

The chain couples TRBV6-5 to TRBJ2-2, with D perhaps TRBD1 or TRBD2 (5 bases each). The CDR3 is 16 residues long. CDR1 is MNHEY, CDR2 SVGAGI, per germline. V shed 0 bases and J shed 6 bases, with 14 bases lying between them. The chain's CDR3 is CASSYSGPRRAGELFF. The CDR3 region has the DNA TGTGCCAGCAGTTACTCGGGACCCAGGCGCGCCGGGGAGCTGTTTTTT.